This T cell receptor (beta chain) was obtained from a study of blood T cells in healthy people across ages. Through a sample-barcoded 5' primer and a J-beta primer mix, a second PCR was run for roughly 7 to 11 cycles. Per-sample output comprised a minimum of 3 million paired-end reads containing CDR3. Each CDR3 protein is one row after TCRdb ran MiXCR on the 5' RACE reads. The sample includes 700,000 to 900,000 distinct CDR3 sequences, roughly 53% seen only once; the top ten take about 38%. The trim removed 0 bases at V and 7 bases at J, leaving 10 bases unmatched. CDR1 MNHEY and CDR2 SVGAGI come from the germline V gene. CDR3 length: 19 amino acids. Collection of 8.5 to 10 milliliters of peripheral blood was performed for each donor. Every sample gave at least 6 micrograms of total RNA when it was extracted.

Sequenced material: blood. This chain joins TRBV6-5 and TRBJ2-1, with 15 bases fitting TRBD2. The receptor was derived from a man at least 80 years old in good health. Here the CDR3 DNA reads TGTGCCAGCAGTTACTCCTCAGGACTAGCGGGAGGGCTTACGAATGAGCAGTTCTTC. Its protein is CASSYSSGLAGGLTNEQFF.